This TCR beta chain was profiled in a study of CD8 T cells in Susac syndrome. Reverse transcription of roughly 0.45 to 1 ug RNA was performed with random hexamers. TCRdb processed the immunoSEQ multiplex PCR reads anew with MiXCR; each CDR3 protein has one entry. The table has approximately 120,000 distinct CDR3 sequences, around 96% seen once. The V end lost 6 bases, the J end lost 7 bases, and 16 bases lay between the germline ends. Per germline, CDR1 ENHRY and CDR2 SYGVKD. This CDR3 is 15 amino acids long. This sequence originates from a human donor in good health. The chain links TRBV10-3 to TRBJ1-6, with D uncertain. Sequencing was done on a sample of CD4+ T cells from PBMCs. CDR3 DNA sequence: TGTGCCATCAGGGAAAACGGACTTCAGAATTCACCCCTCCACTTT. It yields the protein CAIRENGLQNSPLHF.